The rows below give T cell receptor beta chains drawn from one sample of a study of CD8 T cells in Susac syndrome. Via MiXCR, TCRdb re-called the immunoSEQ multiplex PCR reads, giving one row per CDR3 protein. The table has roughly 120,000 distinct CDR3 sequences, 90% to 95% seen once. The sample taken for sequencing was CD4+ T cells from PBMCs. The receptors stem from a human donor in good health. Both conserved end residues are part of each CDR3. Fields, in order: CDR3 DNA, CDR3 protein, D gene, V gene, clone size, J gene, CDR3 length. The D gene is left open where the match is weak. Clone size is given for some rows only: seen once, a few or many times, or a class if the clone is expanded.

TGTGCCAGGGGGACTAGCGGGAGCTGGTACGAGCAGTACTTC CARGTSGSWYEQYF TRBD2 TRBV2 . TRBJ2-7 14
TGTGCCAGCGGAACAGGGGGCATTGGCGGGGAGCTGTTTTTT CASGTGGIGGELFF TRBD1 TRBV12-3/TRBV12-4 . TRBJ2-2 14
TGTGCCAGCAGGTACGGCGTCCTGGCGGGGTACGAGCAGTACTTC CASRYGVLAGYEQYF . TRBV28 . TRBJ2-7 15
TGTGCCAGCAGCTACCGACAGGGAATAGAGACCCAGTACTTC CASSYRQGIETQYF TRBD1 TRBV14 . TRBJ2-5 14
TGTGCCAGCAGTTTGGGACAGACGTACCAAGAGACCCAGTACTTC CASSLGQTYQETQYF TRBD1 TRBV27 . TRBJ2-5 15
TGCGCCAGCAGCTTGGGTCAAGGTAATGAGCAGTTCTTC CASSLGQGNEQFF . TRBV5-1 . TRBJ2-1 13
TGTGCCAGCTCACCGCCGGCGCTCCAACGGTCCACTGAAGCTTTCTTT CASSPPALQRSTEAFF . TRBV18 . TRBJ1-1 16
TGCGCCAGCAAGGATGAGGGTTACAATGAGCAGTTCTTC CASKDEGYNEQFF . TRBV4-1 . TRBJ2-1 13
TGTGCCAGCAGCCAGGGGGGGGGAAACACCGGGGAGCTGTTTTTT CASSQGGGNTGELFF . TRBV2 . TRBJ2-2 15
TGTGCCAGCAGCCCGGGACGCCCCTCTTACAATGAGCAGTTCTTC CASSPGRPSYNEQFF . TRBV9 . TRBJ2-1 15
TGTGCCACCTCTCCCGCGGGGGCATTAAGGCCCCAGCATTTT CATSPAGALRPQHF . TRBV7-2 once TRBJ1-5 14
TGTGCCTGGACTCTTCGGACAGGGGCGGCTTTCTTT CAWTLRTGAAFF TRBD1 TRBV30 . TRBJ1-1 12
TGTGCCAGCAGTTTTAGTGGGGGGGCGTATGAGCAGTTCTTC CASSFSGGAYEQFF . TRBV6-5 . TRBJ2-1 14
TGTGCCAGCAGTCAGGGCGGAGTATTGTCTGGCTACACCTTC CASSQGGVLSGYTF . TRBV3-1 . TRBJ1-2 14
TGCAGCGTCTTACAGGGAGGCTCCTACAATGAGCAGTTCTTC CSVLQGGSYNEQFF . TRBV29-1 . TRBJ2-1 14
TGTGCCACCAGCAGAGATCTCACGGGGGTCTACGAGCAGTACTTC CATSRDLTGVYEQYF . TRBV15 . TRBJ2-7 15
TGCGCCAGCAGAACTTTTAGGGAGGAGACCCAGTACTTC CASRTFREETQYF . TRBV5-1 . TRBJ2-5 13
TGTGCCAGCAGCCTGGGGGCACCGGGACAGGCAGATACGCAGTATTTT CASSLGAPGQADTQYF TRBD1 TRBV5-4 . TRBJ2-3 16
TGTGCCAGCAGTGCGGGAGCGGGAGGACCCTACAATGAGCAGTTCTTC CASSAGAGGPYNEQFF TRBD2 TRBV4-2 . TRBJ2-1 16
TGTGCCAGCAGTTTAGGGACTAGCGGTTTTGAAGAGCAGTACTTC CASSLGTSGFEEQYF TRBD2 TRBV12-3/TRBV12-4 . TRBJ2-7 15
TGTGCCAGTAGTATAGTCGGGACGGCCCAAGTTTTT CASSIVGTAQVF . TRBV19 . TRBJ2-3 12
TGCGCCAGCAGCTGGAGGACAGACAATGAGCAGTTCTTC CASSWRTDNEQFF . TRBV5-1 . TRBJ2-1 13
TGTGCCAGCAGGGAGGACAGTACAATTTCCTACGAGCAGTACTTC CASREDSTISYEQYF . TRBV6-2/TRBV6-3 . TRBJ2-7 15
TGCAGTGCTAGAGTCCTAGCGGGAGCTGCCGATACGCAGTATTTT CSARVLAGAADTQYF TRBD2 TRBV20-1 . TRBJ2-3 15
TGTGCCAGCCAACCGAGCCAGAATTCACCCCTCCACTTT CASQPSQNSPLHF . TRBV28 . TRBJ1-6 13
TGTGCCAGTAGTACCACAGGGTCCGTTGAAGCTTTCTTT CASSTTGSVEAFF . TRBV19 . TRBJ1-1 13
TGTGCCAGCAGCTTAGTCTTAGCGGGAGAAAGTGATACGCAGTATTTT CASSLVLAGESDTQYF TRBD2 TRBV7-9 . TRBJ2-3 16
TGTGCCAGCAGTTTCGCGAACACCGGGGAGCTGTTTTTT CASSFANTGELFF . TRBV7-6 once TRBJ2-2 13
TGCGCCAGCAGTATTACAGGGGACCTCGGGGAGCTGTTTTTT CASSITGDLGELFF TRBD1 TRBV5-1 . TRBJ2-2 14